Below, 21 T cell receptor beta chains from the same sample are listed, as sequenced in a study of blood T cell repertoires in COVID-19. Here immunoSEQ multiplex PCR was the method, and the copy in TCRdb shows in-frame clones only, minus some. The profile covers under 500,000 clones, with over 75% appearing a single time and more than 0.95% taken by the ten largest. Sequenced: PBMCs or T cells enriched from blood (not recorded which). The receptors stem from a man aged 25-45 years who had recovered from COVID-19.

Only one count was recorded for this clone. The V call is TRBV4-1, the J call TRBJ1-5; 7 positions match TRBD1. Per the germline V gene, CDR1 is MGHRA and CDR2 is YSYEKL. The ends lost 3 bases at V and 7 bases at J; junction bases unmatched: 12. The CDR3 runs 16 residues. CDR3 coding DNA: TGCGCCAGCAGCCAGCCCAGCAGAGGGGGCGAACAGCCCCAGCATTTT. This sequence encodes CASSQPSRGGEQPQHF.

The gene calls are TRBV5-8 and TRBJ2-3; 7 bases agree with TRBD2. V shed 0 bases and J 8 bases; nucleotides not matched to a gene: 12. The length of the CDR3 is 16 residues. From germline, CDR1 is SGHTS and CDR2 YDEGEE. The CDR3 nucleotides read TGTGCCAGCAGCTTGGGAACCCTAGCGGCTGTCGGTACGCAGTATTTT. It codes for CASSLGTLAAVGTQYF.

This clone has only one observation. V and J are TRBV28 and TRBJ1-4; 7 bases are a match to TRBD1. Looked up from germline, CDR1 is MDHEN and CDR2 is SYDVKM. The length of the CDR3 is 15 residues. The trim removed 5 bases at V and 4 bases at J, leaving 7 bases unmatched. CDR3 DNA: TGTGCCAGCAGTACCCCCCAGGGGGGTAATGAAAAACTGTTTTTT. Protein product: CASSTPQGGNEKLFF.

This chain connects TRBV6-2 or TRBV6-3 to TRBJ2-1; 9 positions agree with TRBD2. Germline trimming cut 0 bases from V and 3 bases from J; bases unmatched to any gene: 6. Looked up from germline, CDR1 is MNHEY and CDR2 is SVGEGT. This CDR3 has 17 residues. CDR3 DNA sequence: TGTGCCAGCAGTTACTCCCCCAGACTAGCGGTCTACAATGAGCAGTTCTTC. Encoded protein: CASSYSPRLAVYNEQFF.

This chain links TRBV10-3 with TRBJ2-2; D may be TRBD2 (6 bases). The CDR3 loop spans 16 amino acids. The V gene lost 6 bases and the J gene lost 4 bases, with 18 bases spanning the gap. CDR1 is ENHRY and CDR2 is SYGVKD in the germline V gene. CDR3 in DNA: TGTGCCATCAGCACGCCCGGCCAGGAGGGCACCGGGGAGCTGTTTTTT. Translated, it gives CAISTPGQEGTGELFF.

The chain couples TRBV4-2 to TRBJ1-5; TRBD1 might be the D (6 bases). The CDR3 is made up of 16 amino acids. Germline-derived CDR1 and CDR2 are LGHNA and YNFKEQ. Trimming took 2 bases from V and 1 from J, leaving 12 bases between them. The CDR3 loop reads CASSQTLGTSNQPQHF. For the CDR3, the DNA is TGTGCCAGCAGCCAAACCCTCGGGACAAGCAATCAGCCCCAGCATTTT.

This chain connects TRBV6-5 to TRBJ1-2; D remains ambiguous. Germline CDR1 and CDR2: MNHEY and SVGAGI. Trimming pared 8 bases from V and 3 bases from J, leaving 10 bases between. This CDR3 has 12 residues. The CDR3 protein is CASQGGYYGYTF. The CDR3 DNA follows: TGTGCCAGCCAAGGAGGTTACTATGGCTACACCTTC.

CDR3 residues: CASGGTSGYNEQFF. The DNA for the CDR3 is TGTGCCAGCGGGGGGACTAGCGGATACAATGAGCAGTTCTTC. The chain recombines TRBV2 with TRBJ2-1, with 11 positions matching TRBD2. Germline V gene sequence: CDR1 SNHLY, CDR2 FYNNEI. The CDR3 spans 14 residues. After removal of 8 bases from V and 4 bases from J, the junction contained 4 bases not matched to a gene.

The chain combines TRBV5-1 with TRBJ1-3; the match to TRBD1 covers 7 bases. Trimming took 3 bases from V and 4 from J; bases not matched to a gene: 7. The CDR3 is 15 residues long. Germline assignment: CDR1 SGHRS and CDR2 YFSETQ. The CDR3 DNA reads as TGCGCCAGCAGCTCTGAGGGGGCAAGAGGAAACACCATATATTTT. Its protein product is CASSSEGARGNTIYF.

This chain uses TRBV28 with TRBJ2-3; 9 bases map to TRBD2. The V segment lost 6 bases and the J segment 4 bases; nucleotides outside the gene matches: 11. The CDR3 totals 16 residues. Germline CDR1 reads MDHEN; CDR2 reads SYDVKM. CDR3: CASSPSAGGAADTQYF. The CDR3 DNA follows: TGTGCCAGCAGCCCCTCTGCGGGAGGGGCGGCAGATACGCAGTATTTT.

The chain uses TRBV6-2 or TRBV6-3 and TRBJ2-3; 10 bases agree with TRBD2. The CDR3 length is 15 residues. V lost 6 bases to trimming and J lost 1 base; unmatched junction nucleotides: 4. The germline V gene has CDR1 MNHEY and CDR2 SVGEGT. CDR3 nucleotides: TGTGCCAGCAGCCACGGACTAGCGGGCACAGATACGCAGTATTTT. The encoded protein is CASSHGLAGTDTQYF.

The chain combines TRBV5-4 with TRBJ1-6; D might be TRBD1 (6 bases). This CDR3 contains 15 residues. CDR1 is SGHNT, CDR2 YYREEE, per germline (reference sequence). The V end was cut by 0 bases, the J end by 6 bases, with 10 bases between. CDR3 DNA: TGTGCCAGCAGCTTGGATCAGGGGATTAATTCACCCCTCCACTTT. The encoded protein is CASSLDQGINSPLHF.

V gene TRBV6-4 combines with J gene TRBJ2-3; 7 nucleotides line up with TRBD2. The germline gives CDR1 MRHNA, CDR2 SNTAGT. The V gene end was trimmed by 6 bases and the J gene end by 4 bases; junction bases not matched to a gene: 10. There are 15 residues in the CDR3. The CDR3 DNA sequence: TGTGCCAGCAGCCAAGCGGCGGGAGCCCCAGATACGCAGTATTTT. Amino acid sequence: CASSQAAGAPDTQYF.

This chain links TRBV6-1 with TRBJ2-1; 7 bases match TRBD2. CDR1 is MNHNS, CDR2 SASEGT, per germline. The CDR3 runs 15 residues. V was clipped by 3 bases and J by 8 bases; unmatched bases: 10. The CDR3 region is CASSESGNPSHEQFF. Here the CDR3 DNA reads TGTGCCAGCAGTGAGAGCGGGAATCCATCCCATGAGCAGTTCTTC.

The J gene is TRBJ2-3, the V gene TRBV2; TRBD2 aligns across 9 bases. In germline, CDR1 is SNHLY, CDR2 FYNNEI. The CDR3 contains 13 residues. The V gene end was trimmed by 5 bases and the J gene end by 6 bases; junction bases not matched to a gene: 3. The CDR3 bases are TGTGCCAGCAGTTTTAGCGGGAGTGATACGCAGTATTTT. This codes for CASSFSGSDTQYF.

V and J are TRBV12-5 and TRBJ1-1, with D unclear. Germline values: CDR1 LGHNT, CDR2 FRNRAP. The CDR3 sequence is 11 residues long. Trimming removed 5 bases from V and 11 bases from J, with 12 bases in between. CDR3 sequence: CASGLPLRAFF. CDR3 coding DNA: TGTGCTAGTGGTCTACCCCTCAGGGCTTTCTTT. The whole variable domain, filled in from reference TRBV12-5 and TRBJ1-1, reads DARVTQTPRHKVTEMGQEVTMRCQPILGHNTVFWYRQTMMQGLELLAYFRNRAPLDDSGMPKDRFSAEMPDATLATLKIQPSEPRDSAVYFCASGLPLRAFFGQGTRLTVV.

This clone was seen just once. The genes are TRBV28 and TRBJ2-4; D is possibly TRBD2 (6 bases). CDR3 length: 15 residues. Per germline, CDR1 MDHEN and CDR2 SYDVKM. V was shortened by 8 bases and J by 0 bases, with 14 bases between the two germline ends. This CDR3 is CASAGGILAKNIQYF. CDR3 nucleotides: TGTGCCAGCGCCGGCGGGATCCTAGCCAAAAACATTCAGTACTTC.

The V and J genes are TRBV4-1 and TRBJ2-1; D may be TRBD1 (6 bases). Germline CDR1 MGHRA, CDR2 YSYEKL. V shed 0 bases and J shed 2 bases, with 11 bases lying between them. The CDR3 is 16 amino acids. The CDR3 coding sequence is TGCGCCAGCAGCCAAGAAGGTGGGGGCCCCTACAATGAGCAGTTCTTC. Amino acid sequence: CASSQEGGGPYNEQFF.

The gene calls are TRBV3-1 (or the pseudogene TRBV3-2) and TRBJ1-1; D unclear. V dropped 1 base and J dropped 3 bases, with 9 bases sitting between them. This CDR3 contains 14 residues. Germline V gene lookup returns CDR1 LGHDT and CDR2 YNNKEL (reference sequence). DNA of the CDR3: TGTGCCAGCAGCCAAGCCGAGGGCTACACTGAAGCTTTCTTT. Protein sequence: CASSQAEGYTEAFF.

The CDR3 here is CASSGGRGALNTEAFF. In nucleotides, the CDR3 is TGTGCCAGCAGCGGTGGAAGGGGTGCGTTGAACACTGAAGCTTTCTTT. The rearrangement joins TRBV9 to TRBJ1-1, with D tentatively TRBD1 (5 bases). CDR3 size: 16 residues. Germline V gene lookup returns CDR1 SGDLS and CDR2 YYNGEE. V lost 3 bases to trimming and J lost 0 bases, with 15 bases between them.

J is TRBJ2-3 and V is TRBV10-1; 9 positions agree with TRBD1. Germline V CDR1 and CDR2: WNHNN, SYGVQD (reference sequence). The CDR3 has 14 amino acids. With 4 bases clipped from V and 1 base from J, the junction kept 0 bases outside the gene matches. The CDR3, as DNA: TGCGCCAGCAGTGGGACAGGGGGCACAGATACGCAGTATTTT. Encoded protein: CASSGTGGTDTQYF.